A single sample gave rise to the 27 T cell receptor beta chains below, sequenced in a study of identical twins. TCRdb used MiXCR to reprocess the 5' RACE reads, holding one entry per CDR3 protein. This sample has about 220,000 distinct CDR3 sequences, with around 8% found just once. The same sample was also studied in work on yellow fever vaccine responses in identical twins.

Sequencing was carried out using memory (CD45RO+) T cells sorted from blood. Receptor source: a woman aged 18-29 years in good health.

This clonotype has at least ten counts. The chain combines TRBV18 with TRBJ2-3, with D uncertain. The germline V gene encodes CDR1 KGHSH and CDR2 LQKENI. This CDR3 has 15 residues. Trimming removed 6 bases at V and 3 bases at J, with 16 bases between. CDR3 DNA sequence: TGTGCCAGCTCCCGTGCCGAGATGATGACAGATACGCAGTATTTT. Its translation is CASSRAEMMTDTQYF.

The rearrangement links TRBV20-1 to TRBJ2-6; D is unresolved. Deletions cut 6 bases from V and 0 bases from J, with 9 bases between. This CDR3 contains 14 residues. Germline loops: CDR1 DFQATT, CDR2 SNEGSKA (reference sequence). The CDR3 coding sequence is TGCAGTGCGGAACGAAGCTCTGGGGCCAACGTCCTGACTTTC. Its translation is CSAERSSGANVLTF.

This clonotype was detected a few times. The CDR3: CASSSGTSGSIFYEQYF. Here the CDR3 DNA reads TGTGCCAGCAGCTCCGGGACTAGTGGTTCTATCTTCTACGAGCAGTACTTC. V is TRBV27 and J is TRBJ2-7; 8 bases are shared with TRBD2. The CDR3 consists of 17 residues. With 6 bases clipped from V and 3 bases from J, the junction kept 16 bases outside the gene matches. Germline V gene data show CDR1 as MNHEY and CDR2 as SMNVEV (reference sequence).

This clonotype was seen many times. The genes are TRBV6-1 and TRBJ2-3, with a weak D call TRBD2 (5 bases). The CDR3 runs 13 residues. Deletions cut 5 bases from V and 5 bases from J, with 11 bases between. Germline V gene data show CDR1 as MNHNS and CDR2 as SASEGT. The DNA of the CDR3 is TGTGCCAGCAGTCCCCTCGGAGGAGATACGCAGTATTTT. This gives the protein CASSPLGGDTQYF.

This chain connects TRBV11-3 to TRBJ2-1; tentatively, D is TRBD1 (6 bases). The V end lost 8 bases, the J end lost 7 bases, and 18 bases lay between the germline ends. CDR1 is SGHNT, CDR2 YENEEA, per germline. This CDR3 is built from 14 residues. CDR3 DNA: TGTGCCAGCGCTCGTGGGGGCCCACAGAATGAGCAGTTCTTC. Translating gives CASARGGPQNEQFF.

The CDR3 is CASALGTGQQETQYF. The CDR3 DNA follows: TGTGCCAGCGCCCTCGGAACAGGGCAGCAAGAGACCCAGTACTTC. V gene TRBV7-9 combines with J gene TRBJ2-5; a possible D gene is TRBD1 (6 bases). This CDR3 region has 15 residues. Trimming took off 8 bases at V and 2 bases at J, with 18 bases between the two ends. Germline-derived CDR1 and CDR2 are SEHNR and FQNEAQ (reference sequence). Full variable domain (outside the CDR3, taken from reference TRBV7-9 and TRBJ2-5): DTGVSQNPRHKITKRGQNVTFRCDPISEHNRLYWYRQTLGQGPEFLTYFQNEAQLEKSRLLSDRFSAERPKGSFSTLEIQRTEQGDSAMYLCASALGTGQQETQYFGPGTRLLVL.

This clonotype was found many times. The CDR3 coding sequence is TGCGCCAGCAGCCGCTCCCCGACAGGGGGAAGCTACGAGCAGTACTTC. Translating gives CASSRSPTGGSYEQYF. The rearrangement uses TRBV5-1 and TRBJ2-7; TRBD1 matches 9 bases. The V and J ends lost 4 bases and 3 bases, in that order; junction bases with no gene match: 11. In germline, CDR1 is SGHRS, CDR2 YFSETQ. The CDR3 covers 16 residues.

This clonotype was counted between two and nine times. This rearrangement joins TRBV15 to TRBJ2-7; D not resolved. This CDR3 spans 13 amino acids. The germline V gene encodes CDR1 LNHNV and CDR2 YYDKDF (reference sequence). Trimming stripped 5 bases from V and 2 bases from J, with 10 bases between. CDR3 region: CATSGSGPYEQYF. Here the CDR3 DNA reads TGTGCCACCAGCGGATCTGGGCCCTACGAGCAGTACTTC.

The chain carries TRBV28 and TRBJ2-3, with D perhaps matching TRBD1 (6 bases). V lost 3 bases and J 2 bases, leaving 21 bases between the germline ends. Germline lookup yields CDR1 MDHEN and CDR2 SYDVKM. CDR3 length: 18 amino acids. The CDR3 nucleotides read TGTGCCAGCAGTTTTACCCCAGGGGCCACCCGGTCCACAGATACGCAGTATTTT. Translated, it gives CASSFTPGATRSTDTQYF.

V usage is TRBV10-2 and J usage is TRBJ2-5; weak D call: TRBD2 (7 bases). Trimming pared 4 bases from V and 6 bases from J, leaving 9 bases between. Germline CDR1 WSHSY, CDR2 SAAADI. The CDR3 has 12 residues. The CDR3 region is CASSVGGQTQYF. Written as DNA, the CDR3 is TGCGCCAGCAGTGTGGGGGGGCAGACCCAGTACTTC.

This clonotype was picked up a small number of times. The gene calls are TRBV27 and TRBJ1-6, with TRBD1 matching 7 bases. Germline CDR1 and CDR2: MNHEY and SMNVEV (reference sequence). V trimming: 5 bases; J trimming: 3 bases; junction bases outside the gene matches: 10. This CDR3 comprises 17 residues. CDR3 sequence: CASSLGPRDSYNSPLHF. The CDR3 DNA reads TGTGCCAGCAGTCTTGGCCCCCGGGACAGCTATAATTCACCCCTCCACTTT.

The table lists this clonotype with many counts. The rearrangement links TRBV3-1 to TRBJ1-1; 7 nucleotides agree with TRBD1. This CDR3 comprises 15 residues. The V gene end was trimmed by 1 base and the J gene end by 1 base; junction bases not matched to a gene: 3. From germline, CDR1 is LGHDT and CDR2 YNNKEL (reference sequence). CDR3: CASSQGNRGNTEAFF. Written as DNA, the CDR3 is TGTGCCAGCAGCCAAGGGAACAGGGGGAACACTGAAGCTTTCTTT.

The V and J genes are TRBV6-1 and TRBJ1-2, with 7 bases aligning to TRBD1. V gave up 5 bases and J gave up 6 bases; unmatched junction bases: 12. This CDR3 contains 15 residues. Germline CDR1 and CDR2: MNHNS and SASEGT. Here the CDR3 DNA reads TGTGCCAGCAGTACAACGGGACAGAAGGTCCATGGCTACACCTTC. Protein: CASSTTGQKVHGYTF.

In this sample, this clonotype turned up a few times. As DNA, the CDR3 is TGTGCCAGCAGTTTATCCCCCCCCGGACTAGCTCCTAGCACAGATACGCAGTATTTT. Amino acid sequence: CASSLSPPGLAPSTDTQYF. The chain has TRBV27 and TRBJ2-3, with 8 bases fitting TRBD2. The ends lost 0 bases at V and 0 bases at J; junction bases unmatched: 11. This CDR3 contains 19 residues. The germline CDR1 and CDR2 sequences are MNHEY and SMNVEV (reference sequence).

This clonotype was seen at least ten times. The chain has TRBV6-1 and TRBJ1-1; tentatively, D is TRBD1 (5 bases). The germline CDR1 and CDR2 sequences are MNHNS and SASEGT. The V end lost 5 bases, the J end lost 0 bases, and 13 bases lay between the germline ends. The CDR3 is made up of 15 amino acids. The DNA for the CDR3 is TGTGCCAGCAGTAGGGGCCGGGCCATGAACACTGAAGCTTTCTTT. This codes for CASSRGRAMNTEAFF.

This chain uses TRBV7-2 with TRBJ1-2; a weak D match, TRBD1 (5 bases). V gave up 3 bases and J gave up 4 bases, with 9 bases separating them. CDR3 length: 13 amino acids. Germline CDR1 is SGHTA and CDR2 is FQGNSA. CDR3 residues: CASSLGHTYGYTF. CDR3 nucleotides: TGTGCCAGCAGCTTGGGGCACACCTATGGCTACACCTTC.

This chain joins TRBV7-2 and TRBJ2-3, with D possibly TRBD2 on 5 matching bases. The CDR3 covers 15 residues. From germline, CDR1 is SGHTA and CDR2 FQGNSA. V dropped 7 bases and J dropped 3 bases, with 17 bases sitting between them. The CDR3 loop reads CASNPRRAGTDTQYF. For the CDR3, the DNA is TGTGCCAGCAATCCCCGGCGGGCCGGGACAGATACGCAGTATTTT.

J is TRBJ2-1 and V is TRBV14; unclear D gene. The germline V and J ends were trimmed by 0 bases and 2 bases, with 11 bases remaining between them. The CDR3 extends over 16 amino acids. Per germline, CDR1 SGHDN and CDR2 FVKESK. The CDR3, as DNA: TGTGCCAGCAGCCAAGATCTGCCCCCCACCTACAATGAGCAGTTCTTC. It yields the protein CASSQDLPPTYNEQFF.

This clonotype showed up just a few times. The chain joins TRBV7-2 to TRBJ2-5; D gene ambiguous. The length of the CDR3 is 14 residues. V was trimmed by 5 bases and J by 4 bases, leaving 14 bases between them. Germline CDR1 reads SGHTA; CDR2 reads FQGNSA. The CDR3 DNA reads as TGTGCCAGCAGCCCCCGTTTAACTCTAGAGACCCAGTACTTC. Translated, it gives CASSPRLTLETQYF. The full variable domain, rest sourced from reference TRBV7-2 and TRBJ2-5, is GAGVSQSPSNKVTEKGKDVELRCDPISGHTALYWYRQSLGQGLEFLIYFQGNSAPDKSGLPSDRFSAERTGGSVSTLTIQRTQQEDSAVYLCASSPRLTLETQYFGPGTRLLVL.

This clonotype was picked up a small number of times. The chain has TRBV5-1 and TRBJ1-6; 10 bases map to TRBD1. With 1 base clipped from V and 7 bases from J, the junction kept 5 bases outside the gene matches. Germline V gene data show CDR1 as SGHRS and CDR2 as YFSETQ. This CDR3 is 16 amino acids long. The CDR3 region has the DNA TGCGCCAGCAGCTTGAAACCGGGACAGGGGAATTCACCCCTCCACTTT. Its translation: CASSLKPGQGNSPLHF. Full variable domain (remainder filled in from reference TRBV5-1 and TRBJ1-6): KAGVTQTPRYLIKTRGQQVTLSCSPISGHRSVSWYQQTPGQGLQFLFEYFSETQRNKGNFPGRFSGRQFSNSRSEMNVSTLELGDSALYLCASSLKPGQGNSPLHFGNGTRLTVT.

The V gene is TRBV2, the J gene TRBJ2-1, with 11 bases identical to TRBD2. CDR1 and CDR2 (germline): SNHLY, FYNNEI. After removal of 8 bases from V and 2 bases from J, the junction contained 11 bases not matched to a gene. The CDR3 contains 17 residues. CDR3 region: CASGMPGLAGAYNEQFF. The DNA of the CDR3 is TGTGCCAGCGGAATGCCCGGACTAGCGGGTGCCTACAATGAGCAGTTCTTC.

This clonotype was seen at least ten times. The J gene is TRBJ2-3, the V gene TRBV10-1, with D unclear. CDR3 length equals 12 residues. V shed 2 bases and J shed 4 bases, with 4 bases lying between them. CDR1 WNHNN and CDR2 SYGVQD come from the germline V gene (reference sequence). The CDR3, as DNA: TGCGCCAGCAGTGAGAGGGCAGATACGCAGTATTTT. This codes for CASSERADTQYF.

This chain uses TRBV7-8 with TRBJ2-5; D is uncertain. The V end lost 2 bases, the J end lost 2 bases, and 9 bases lay between the germline ends. There are 14 residues in the CDR3. CDR1 and CDR2 from the germline V gene are SGHVS and FQNEAQ. The CDR3 DNA is TGTGCCAGCAGCTTACCCTGGCTTCAAGAGACCCAGTACTTC. Translation gives CASSLPWLQETQYF. The full variable domain, in which reference TRBV7-8 and TRBJ2-5 provide the parts outside the CDR3, is GAGVSQSPRYKVAKRGQDVALRCDPISGHVSLFWYQQALGQGPEFLTYFQNEAQLDKSGLPSDRFFAERPEGSVSTLKIQRTQQEDSAVYLCASSLPWLQETQYFGPGTRLLVL.

This clonotype was detected many times. The rearrangement links TRBV3-1 to TRBJ1-5, with no clear D. The CDR3 runs 13 residues. CDR1 is LGHDT, CDR2 YNNKEL, per germline (reference sequence). The V end lost 0 bases, the J end lost 4 bases, and 4 bases lay between the germline ends. The CDR3 DNA is TGTGCCAGCAGCCAAGATCCGAATCAGCCCCAGCATTTT. Its translation is CASSQDPNQPQHF.

This chain connects TRBV4-2 to TRBJ2-3; 11 bases line up with TRBD2. CDR1 is LGHNA and CDR2 is YNFKEQ in the germline V gene. The CDR3 is made up of 16 amino acids. V lost 6 bases, J lost 2 bases, and 7 bases stayed unmatched. The CDR3 sequence is CASRSGTSGDTDTQYF. The CDR3 DNA reads as TGTGCCAGCAGGTCTGGGACTAGCGGAGACACAGATACGCAGTATTTT.

The CDR3 loop reads CASSRPPSTDTQYF. For the CDR3, the DNA is TGTGCCAGCAGTCGACCCCCCAGCACAGATACGCAGTATTTT. V gene TRBV28 combines with J gene TRBJ2-3, with D unresolved. Germline V gene sequence: CDR1 MDHEN, CDR2 SYDVKM. V was shortened by 5 bases and J by 0 bases, with 9 bases between the two germline ends. This CDR3 is built from 14 residues.

This clonotype was detected ten times or more. The J gene is TRBJ2-1, the V gene TRBV20-1; D call uncertain. The germline V and J ends were trimmed by 6 bases and 0 bases, with 9 bases remaining between them. Germline-derived CDR1 and CDR2 are DFQATT and SNEGSKA (reference sequence). This CDR3 contains 13 residues. The CDR3 nucleotides read TGCAGTGCAGCCAAGGGCTCCTACAATGAGCAGTTCTTC. Amino acids: CSAAKGSYNEQFF.